The present entry profiles one T cell receptor (beta chain) with its context. In this sample, this clonotype turned up many times. What antigen it recognizes has not been identified. No base-level quality is on record; no much larger clone is a single base apart. This sample was included in a study of T cells in Graves' hyperthyroidism and ophthalmopathy (dated by TCRdb to about 2019). With respect to the entire study: Peripheral blood samples were taken at initial diagnosis, before any treatment was given. To identify TCR V-J signatures that set the groups apart, the researchers used a discovery cohort of about a hundred patients, made up of 43 with Graves' ophthalmopathy and 55 to 65 with stable Graves' hyperthyroidism. Whether ophthalmopathy could be predicted prospectively was tested in an independent validation cohort made up of under 20 hyperthyroidism patients plus 17 patients who later progressed to ophthalmopathy. The roughly 94 discovery patients were randomly split 7:3 into training and test sets. In addition, the study compared T-cell repertoires in thyroid tissue and in blood from six Graves' hyperthyroidism patients. After blood sampling, hyperthyroidism patients were treated with methimazole at a starting dose of 30 mg daily, and ophthalmopathy patients were treated with high-dose intravenous methylprednisolone. According to the paper, TCR Vbeta CDR3 sequencing was carried out on about 140 peripheral blood samples, which came from approximately 41 ophthalmopathy, fewer than 80 hyperthyroidism and roughly 17 progressor patients.

Hyperthyroidism patients were newly diagnosed, had a disease duration of under 2 months, and were aged 18 to 65 years. Any patient with an uncontrolled infection, another autoimmune disease, pregnancy or lactation was excluded. Clinical symptoms, serum thyroxine and TRAb, thyroid ultrasound, and orbital computed tomography formed the basis for the diagnoses. Blood from progressor patients was collected at the time of first diagnosis with hyperthyroidism, before any ophthalmopathy symptoms had appeared. PBMCs were isolated from about 9.2 ml of fresh peripheral blood by Ficoll-Paque density gradient centrifugation. Progressor patients were initially diagnosed with Graves' hyperthyroidism and developed ophthalmopathy during follow-up. Total RNA was extracted with Trizol reagent, and quality was checked on an Agilent 2100 Bioanalyzer. TCR beta CDR3 regions were amplified from RNA transcripts. The TCR CDR3 was subjected to a first round of RT-PCR using the HTBI primer set and the Qiagen OneStep RT-PCR kit. The libraries were constructed in a second round of multiplex PCR and then size-selected and purified. The libraries were sequenced on an Illumina HiSeq2000 using paired-end 100 bp reads. As for how the authors treated the data: SOAPnuke was used to process the raw data, removing reads that contained adapters or uncalled bases, had a mean Phred below 15, or lacked an exact match to the constant primer or identifier. COPE v1.2.5 was used to merge high-quality paired reads, and clonotypes were defined as unique nucleotide sequences. Clonotypes were aligned to IMGT TRBV, TRBD and TRBJ reference segments using MiTCR v1.1. The analysis included only V-J combinations with a frequency above 0.0001, which together covered 99% to 99.2% of the repertoires. A TCS score was defined as the ratio of F50 (clonal expansion) to E x V (chaos), with BLOSUM62-based TCRdist applied between CDR3 peptides within each V-J. Welch's t-statistics and random forest reduced roughly 540 V-J features to roughly 13, which were used in a naive Bayes classifier (R e1071). TCRdb redid the processing of the public reads, applying fastp at Q25 and MiXCR, and retained in-frame beta chains. Merged by CDR3 protein, the rows form single entries marked with the most common genes and DNA. The V and J calls and clone size come from TCRdb's table, not from the authors' own analysis. For this sample there are some 400,000 distinct CDR3 sequences; about 13% appear just once. The ten biggest clones cover 20% of the sample.

V loses 0 bases, J loses 7 bases, and the germline ends lie 11 bases apart. Including the terminal cysteine and phenylalanine, the CDR3 comprises 14 residues. CDR3 DNA is the only sequence kept; it has 42 bases, read in frame from the first base. The germline V gene (reference sequence) yields SEHNR for CDR1 and FQNEAQ for CDR2. Summary of the overall study and its limitations: Ophthalmopathy was separated from stable hyperthyroidism by a 13 V-J signature model, with around 88% sensitivity and about 81% specificity obtained in cross-validation and 80%/75% obtained in testing. No statistical method was used to set the sample size in advance, and investigators knew the group allocation. Most expanded thyroid clonotypes (frequency above 0.001) were also detected in blood, a finding suggesting that blood repertoires may reflect thyroid immune responses. During validation, the model predicted progression to ophthalmopathy a median of approximately six months ahead of onset, with roughly 65% sensitivity and 72% to 85% specificity.

This TCR was sampled from a man aged 25-45 years with Graves' hyperthyroidism that later progressed to Graves' ophthalmopathy. The sample comprised blood. This receptor chain uses TRBV7-9 and TRBJ2-3; there is no confident call for the D gene. The CDR3 amino acid sequence is: CASSLAVVRNTQYF. The nucleotides read TGTGCCAGCAGCTTAGCGGTCGTTAGAAATACGCAGTATTTT.